The 9 T cell receptor beta chains in this list originate from one sample, sequenced in a study of blood T cell repertoires in COVID-19. Here immunoSEQ multiplex PCR was the method, and the copy in TCRdb shows in-frame clones only, minus some. The table shows 160,000 or so clones, with 80% to 90% occurring only once. The specimen sequenced was peripheral blood. Source of these receptors: a man aged 35-49 years with acute or convalescent COVID-19.

The chain combines TRBV4-1 with TRBJ2-3, with TRBD1 matching over 7 bases. The CDR3 covers 15 residues. J lost 6 bases, V lost 4 bases, and 10 bases had no gene match. Germline CDR1 is MGHRA and CDR2 is YSYEKL. The CDR3 DNA reads TGCGCCAGCAGCCCCCGGCACAGGGGATTTGATACGCAGTATTTT. It yields the protein CASSPRHRGFDTQYF.

The chain recombines TRBV30 with TRBJ2-7; 8 bases line up with TRBD2. From germline, CDR1 is GTSNPN and CDR2 SVGIG (reference sequence). The CDR3 sequence is 14 residues long. The V gene end was trimmed by 0 bases and the J gene end by 3 bases; junction bases not matched to a gene: 4. Written as DNA, the CDR3 is TGTGCCTGGAGTGTGGGTAGCGGGGTCTACGAGCAGTACTTC. Translation gives CAWSVGSGVYEQYF.

V usage is TRBV21-1 and J usage is TRBJ1-6; TRBD1 is the table's D call and was not checked against the DNA. TRBV21-1 constitutes a pseudogene. This CDR3 comprises 14 residues. The CDR3 DNA follows: TGTGCCAGCAGCAATAGGGGGAATAATTCACCCCTCCACTTT. Protein: CASSNRGNNSPLHF.

The CDR3 sequence: CASSYSWGVNTEAFF. CDR3 nucleotide sequence: TGTGCCAGCAGTTACTCATGGGGGGTGAACACTGAAGCTTTCTTT. The chain couples TRBV6-5 to TRBJ1-1, with D possibly TRBD1 on 5 matching bases. V was pared by 0 bases and J by 0 bases, with 8 bases between. This CDR3 contains 15 residues. Germline V lookup: CDR1 MNHEY, CDR2 SVGAGI.

This clone was picked up one time. The J gene is TRBJ1-6, the V gene TRBV6-2 or TRBV6-3; no clear D. Germline CDR1 reads MNHEY; CDR2 reads SVGEGT. CDR3 length equals 16 residues. Trimming shortened V by 4 bases and J by 3 bases, and 13 bases separated the two germline ends. Here the CDR3 reads CASSSWAANYNSPLHF. The CDR3 region has the DNA TGTGCCAGCAGTTCCTGGGCAGCTAACTATAATTCACCCCTCCACTTT.

This clone is a singleton in its sample. This chain joins TRBV28 and TRBJ1-3, with a weak D call TRBD1 (5 bases). The germline V gene encodes CDR1 MDHEN and CDR2 SYDVKM. The CDR3 sequence is 15 residues long. The V end was cut by 3 bases, the J end by 5 bases, with 14 bases between. CDR3 DNA sequence: TGTGCCAGCAGTTTCTTGGGGGGGGTGAGAAACACCATATATTTT. This sequence encodes CASSFLGGVRNTIYF.

The CDR3, as DNA: TGTGCCAGCAGTGAAGTACGGGGGGGAGGACTGTTTTTT. Translation gives CASSEVRGGGLFF. The chain uses TRBV6-1 and TRBJ1-4; possibly TRBD1 for D (5 bases). The germline gives CDR1 MNHNS, CDR2 SASEGT. The CDR3 sequence is 13 residues long. V was trimmed by 1 base and J by 13 bases, leaving 13 bases between them.

The rearrangement links TRBV5-1 to TRBJ2-1; the match to TRBD2 covers 9 bases. V dropped 4 bases and J dropped 5; count of bases not matched to a gene: 7. Germline CDR1 reads SGHRS; CDR2 reads YFSETQ. The CDR3 is 15 residues long. The CDR3 DNA follows: TGCGCCAGCAGCCTGCCAGCGGGGGGTAACAATGAGCAGTTCTTC. Its protein product is CASSLPAGGNNEQFF.

This chain uses TRBV3-1 (or the pseudogene TRBV3-2) with TRBJ2-7, with TRBD1 matching 7 bases. Trimming removed 5 bases from V and 7 bases from J; junction bases left unmatched: 2. Germline V CDR1 and CDR2: LGHDT, YNNKEL (reference sequence). The CDR3 is made up of 11 amino acids. CDR3 sequence: CASSFRGEQYF. CDR3 in DNA: TGTGCCAGCAGCTTCAGGGGGGAGCAGTACTTC.